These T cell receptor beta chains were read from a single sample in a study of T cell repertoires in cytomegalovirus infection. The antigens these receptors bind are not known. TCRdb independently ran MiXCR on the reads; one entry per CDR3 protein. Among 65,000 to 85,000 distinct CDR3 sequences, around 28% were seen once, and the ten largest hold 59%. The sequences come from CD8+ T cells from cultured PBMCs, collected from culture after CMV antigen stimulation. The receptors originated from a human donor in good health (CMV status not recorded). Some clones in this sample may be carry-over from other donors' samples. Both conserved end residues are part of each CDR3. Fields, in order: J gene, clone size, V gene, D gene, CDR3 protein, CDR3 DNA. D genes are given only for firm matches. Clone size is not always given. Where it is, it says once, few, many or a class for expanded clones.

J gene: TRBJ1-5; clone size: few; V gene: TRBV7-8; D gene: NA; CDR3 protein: CASSPEVGGHQPQHF; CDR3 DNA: TGTGCCAGCAGCCCAGAGGTAGGGGGTCATCAGCCCCAGCATTTT
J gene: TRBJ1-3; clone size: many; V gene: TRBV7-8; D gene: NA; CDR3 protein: CASRSDRSSGNTIYF; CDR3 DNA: TGTGCCAGCAGGAGCGACAGGTCCTCTGGAAACACCATATATTTT
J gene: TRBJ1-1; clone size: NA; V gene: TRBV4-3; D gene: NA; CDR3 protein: CASSQDEEGNTEAFF; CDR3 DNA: TGCGCCAGCAGCCAAGATGAAGAAGGGAACACTGAAGCTTTCTTT
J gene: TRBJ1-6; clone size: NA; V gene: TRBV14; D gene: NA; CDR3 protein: CASSRGDSGRGPHNSPLHF; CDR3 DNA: TGTGCCAGCAGCCGAGGGGACTCTGGCAGAGGACCCCATAATTCACCCCTCCACTTT
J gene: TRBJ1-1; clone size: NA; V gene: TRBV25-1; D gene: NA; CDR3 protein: CATLSSVSEAFF; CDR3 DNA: TGTGCCACCCTATCGAGTGTATCTGAAGCTTTCTTT
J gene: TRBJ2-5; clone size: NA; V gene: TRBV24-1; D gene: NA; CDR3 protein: CATSDHLRDTQKETQYF; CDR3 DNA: TGTGCCACCAGTGACCATCTCCGGGACACTCAAAAGGAGACCCAGTACTTC
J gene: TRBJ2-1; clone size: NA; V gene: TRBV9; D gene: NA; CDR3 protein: CASSAPTDSSYNEQFF; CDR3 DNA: TGTGCCAGCAGCGCCCCCACGGATAGCTCCTACAATGAGCAGTTCTTC
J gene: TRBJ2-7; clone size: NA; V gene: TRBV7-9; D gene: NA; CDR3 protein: CASSPTEQRYEQYF; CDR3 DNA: TGTGCCAGCAGCCCTACAGAGCAGCGCTACGAGCAGTACTTC
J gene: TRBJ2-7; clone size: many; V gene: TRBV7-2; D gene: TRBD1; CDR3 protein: CASSFRGRKTDEQYF; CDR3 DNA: TGTGCCAGCAGCTTCAGGGGGCGTAAGACCGACGAGCAGTACTTC
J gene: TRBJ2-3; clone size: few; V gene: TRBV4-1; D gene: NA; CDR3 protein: CASSHLTGDGTDTQYF; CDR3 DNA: TGTGCCAGCAGCCACCTAACGGGGGACGGCACAGATACGCAGTATTTT
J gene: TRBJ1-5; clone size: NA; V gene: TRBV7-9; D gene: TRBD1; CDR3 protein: CASRTGTGYSNQPQHF; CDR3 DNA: TGTGCCAGCAGGACCGGGACAGGCTATAGCAATCAGCCCCAGCATTTT
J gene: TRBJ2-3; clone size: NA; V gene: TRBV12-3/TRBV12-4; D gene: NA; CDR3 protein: CASTPSISTDTQYF; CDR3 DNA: TGTGCCAGCACCCCGAGCATTAGCACAGATACGCAGTATTTT
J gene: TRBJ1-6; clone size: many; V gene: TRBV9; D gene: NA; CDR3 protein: CASSVGRPYNSPLHF; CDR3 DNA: TGTGCCAGCAGCGTAGGCAGGCCCTATAATTCACCCCTCCACTTT
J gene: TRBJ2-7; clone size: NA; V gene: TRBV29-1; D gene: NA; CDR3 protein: CSSGPSAREQYF; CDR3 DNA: TGCAGCTCTGGCCCTTCGGCGAGGGAGCAGTACTTC
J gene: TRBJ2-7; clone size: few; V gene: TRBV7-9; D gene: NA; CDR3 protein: CASSPQVTYEQYF; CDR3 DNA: TGTGCCAGCAGCCCACAGGTAACTTACGAGCAGTACTTC
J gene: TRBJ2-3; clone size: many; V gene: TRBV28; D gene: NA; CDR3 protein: CASRTWGDTDTQYF; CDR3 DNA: TGTGCCAGCAGGACTTGGGGGGACACAGATACGCAGTATTTT
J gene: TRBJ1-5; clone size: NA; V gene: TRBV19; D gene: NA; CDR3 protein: CASSPRWVGDPQHF; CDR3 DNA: TGTGCCAGTAGCCCCAGGTGGGTGGGGGATCCCCAGCATTTT
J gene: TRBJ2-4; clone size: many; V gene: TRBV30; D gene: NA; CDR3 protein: CAWSVGVAKNIQYF; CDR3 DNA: TGTGCCTGGAGTGTTGGGGTAGCCAAAAACATTCAGTACTTC
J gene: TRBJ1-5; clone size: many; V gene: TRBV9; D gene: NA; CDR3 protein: CASSLTLNQPQHF; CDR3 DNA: TGTGCCAGCAGCCTGACACTCAATCAGCCCCAGCATTTT
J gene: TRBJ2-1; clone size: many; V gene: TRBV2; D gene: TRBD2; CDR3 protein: CASSVLGLAGGNEQFF; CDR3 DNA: TGTGCCAGCAGTGTTCTGGGACTAGCGGGGGGCAATGAGCAGTTCTTC
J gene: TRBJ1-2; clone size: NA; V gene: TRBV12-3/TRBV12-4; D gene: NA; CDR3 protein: CASSLKGFGYTF; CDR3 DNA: TGTGCCAGCAGTTTGAAGGGGTTTGGCTACACCTTC
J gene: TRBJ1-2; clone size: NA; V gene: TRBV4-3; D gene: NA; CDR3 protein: CASSQQTGFDGYTF; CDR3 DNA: TGCGCCAGCAGCCAACAAACAGGATTTGATGGCTACACCTTC
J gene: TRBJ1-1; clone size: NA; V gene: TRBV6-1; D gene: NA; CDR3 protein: CASSEGRVPPEAFF; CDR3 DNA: TGTGCCAGCAGTGAGGGCAGGGTACCACCCGAAGCTTTCTTT
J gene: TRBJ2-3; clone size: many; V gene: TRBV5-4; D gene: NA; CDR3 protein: CASSLVADTQYF; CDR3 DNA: TGTGCCAGCAGCTTGGTGGCAGATACGCAGTATTTT
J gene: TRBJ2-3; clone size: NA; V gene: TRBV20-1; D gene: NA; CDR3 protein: CSAEGVEVGSPDTQYF; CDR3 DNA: TGCAGTGCGGAGGGAGTAGAGGTTGGATCTCCAGATACGCAGTATTTT
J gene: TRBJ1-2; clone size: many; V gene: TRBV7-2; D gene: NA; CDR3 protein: CASSSRGGDYGYTF; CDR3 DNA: TGTGCCAGCAGCTCTCGGGGAGGGGACTATGGCTACACCTTC
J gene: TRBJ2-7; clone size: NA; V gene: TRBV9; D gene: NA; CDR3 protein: CASSPRIESDEQYF; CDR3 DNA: TGTGCCAGCAGCCCCCGAATAGAGTCAGACGAGCAGTACTTC
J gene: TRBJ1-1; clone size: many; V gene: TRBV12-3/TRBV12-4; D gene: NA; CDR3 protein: CASSLRGGSTEAFF; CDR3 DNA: TGTGCCAGCAGTTTAAGGGGAGGTAGCACTGAAGCTTTCTTT
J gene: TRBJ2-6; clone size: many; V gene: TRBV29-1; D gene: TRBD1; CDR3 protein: CSVRGTDYSGANVLTF; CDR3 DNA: TGCAGCGTAAGGGGGACAGACTACTCTGGGGCCAACGTCCTGACTTTC
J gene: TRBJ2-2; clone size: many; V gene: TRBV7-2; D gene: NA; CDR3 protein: CASVESVAGLNTGELFF; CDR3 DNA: TGTGCCAGCGTGGAATCAGTCGCAGGTCTTAACACCGGGGAGCTGTTTTTT
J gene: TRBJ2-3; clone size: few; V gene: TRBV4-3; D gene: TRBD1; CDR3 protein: CASSQDPTGSTDTQYF; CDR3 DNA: TGCGCCAGCAGCCAAGATCCGACAGGGAGCACAGATACGCAGTATTTT
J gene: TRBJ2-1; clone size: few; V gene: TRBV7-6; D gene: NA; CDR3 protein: CASSLQGGYNEQFF; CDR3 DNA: TGTGCCAGCAGCCTGCAGGGGGGATACAATGAGCAGTTCTTC
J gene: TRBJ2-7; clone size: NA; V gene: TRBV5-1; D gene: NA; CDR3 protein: CASSLGQGRNEQYF; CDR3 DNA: TGCGCCAGCAGCTTGGGGCAGGGGAGGAACGAGCAGTACTTC
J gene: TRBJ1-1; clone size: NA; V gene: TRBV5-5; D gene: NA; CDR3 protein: CASSLGWARPTHTEAFF; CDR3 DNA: TGTGCCAGCAGCTTGGGATGGGCCAGGCCCACACACACTGAAGCTTTCTTT
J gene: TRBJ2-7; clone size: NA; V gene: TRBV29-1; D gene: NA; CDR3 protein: CSVEDPEGGGSYEQYF; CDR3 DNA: TGCAGCGTTGAAGACCCTGAAGGGGGAGGCTCCTACGAGCAGTACTTC